One and the same sample provided the 19 T cell receptor beta chains below, sequenced in a study of regulatory T cells in long-lasting Graves disease listed by TCRdb under 2021. Library method: multiplex PCR. Instrument used: Illumina HiSeq 4000. To build TCR beta libraries, CDR3 regions were amplified by Arm-PCR using iRepertoire HTBI primers. Clones were called with MiXCR by TCRdb after fastp trimmed the public reads at Q25, and only in-frame beta chains were retained. Here each entry gathers all rows of one CDR3 protein and keeps the most common genes and DNA. The sample table holds 500,000 or so distinct CDR3 sequences, of which approximately 15% were seen once. The top ten constitute about 15% of the sample. The time point label, as the study defines it: newly diagnosed GD, antithyroid drugs for less than 3 months. RNA was extracted from PBMCs in TRIzol for both TCR sequencing and RNA sequencing.

The data were also submitted as part of a second study, on T cells in Graves' hyperthyroidism and ophthalmopathy.

The source material was peripheral blood mononuclear cells (PBMCs), sampled at new diagnosis, from a patient treated with antithyroid drugs. The receptors stem from a woman between 45 and 65 years old with Graves disease. Donor details come from another sample of the same person, matched by shared clones.

This clonotype came up a few times. The chain couples TRBV10-3 to TRBJ1-2; 10 nucleotides line up with TRBD1. Germline V gene lookup returns CDR1 ENHRY and CDR2 SYGVKD. The CDR3 contains 13 residues. J gave up 5 bases and V 8 bases, and 5 bases lay outside the gene matches. CDR3 sequence reads: CAIYLGQGYGYTF. DNA of the CDR3: TGTGCCATCTATTTGGGACAGGGGTATGGCTACACCTTC.

About this clonotype: A much larger clone lies one base from this, so it may be a read error. The chain combines TRBV30 with TRBJ2-1; 9 nucleotides agree with TRBD2. CDR3 length: 15 amino acids. The germline V gene encodes CDR1 GTSNPN and CDR2 SVGIG (reference sequence). V was pared by 0 bases and J by 9 bases, with 9 bases of the junction left unmatched. CDR3 residues: CAWSVGLAGRSEQFF. CDR3 nucleotides: TGTGCCTGGAGTGTCGGGCTAGCGGGAAGGAGTGAGCAGTTCTTC.

This clonotype was recorded at least ten times. CDR3 DNA sequence: TGTGCCAGCAGTTTTCAACTGGGCTCCTACAATGAGCAGTTCTTC. Protein: CASSFQLGSYNEQFF. The J gene is TRBJ2-1, the V gene TRBV28; D is uncertain. Germline V gives CDR1 MDHEN, CDR2 SYDVKM. This CDR3 has 15 residues. Trimming cost V 3 bases and J 0 bases, with 9 bases left between them.

The chain recombines TRBV24-1 with TRBJ1-4, with a weak D call TRBD1 (5 bases). The germline V gene has CDR1 KGHDR and CDR2 SFDVKD. The CDR3 length is 18 residues. V lost 2 bases and J 8 bases, leaving 23 bases between the germline ends. This CDR3 is CATSDSRSGRLTYEKLFF. The CDR3 coding sequence is TGTGCCACCAGTGATTCCCGCTCGGGACGTCTAACGTACGAAAAACTGTTTTTT.

This clonotype was seen repeatedly, ten times or more. The chain combines TRBV7-3 with TRBJ2-3; unclear D gene. The CDR3 loop spans 13 amino acids. Germline V gene sequence: CDR1 SGHTA, CDR2 FQGTGA. Trimming removed 2 bases from V and 4 bases from J, with 7 bases in between. The CDR3 DNA sequence: TGTGCCAGCAGCTTAGGCCAGTCAGATACGCAGTATTTT. This encodes CASSLGQSDTQYF.

This clonotype showed up many times. The rearrangement uses TRBV20-1 and TRBJ2-7; D unclear. This CDR3 spans 12 amino acids. V lost 1 base and J lost 6, with 10 bases in between. Germline values: CDR1 DFQATT, CDR2 SNEGSKA (reference sequence). The chain's CDR3 is CSARGPTGEQYF. In DNA form, the CDR3 reads TGCAGTGCTAGAGGCCCCACCGGCGAGCAGTACTTC.

This clonotype was seen a handful of times. The chain is built from TRBV5-1 and TRBJ1-4, with D unresolved. Trimming took 2 bases from V and 6 from J, leaving 11 bases between them. This CDR3 comprises 14 residues. CDR1 and CDR2 from the germline V gene are SGHRS and YFSETQ. The CDR3: CASSLQFVDEKLFF. As DNA, the CDR3 is TGCGCCAGCAGCTTACAATTTGTAGATGAAAAACTGTTTTTT.

This clonotype has just a few counts. The chain links TRBV6-4 to TRBJ2-3; 10 nucleotides agree with TRBD2. V lost 3 bases to trimming and J lost 5 bases; unmatched junction nucleotides: 5. Germline assignment: CDR1 MRHNA and CDR2 SNTAGT. CDR3 length equals 15 residues. CDR3 bases: TGTGCCAGCAGTGAAGAGGTAGCGGGAGGAGATACGCAGTATTTT. It is translated as CASSEEVAGGDTQYF.

This clonotype was recorded at least ten times. The V gene is TRBV28, the J gene TRBJ2-3, with TRBD2 matching 8 bases. The J call may be in error: the DNA end matches TRBJ2-1 better. Germline assignment: CDR1 MDHEN and CDR2 SYDVKM. The length of the CDR3 is 15 residues. The CDR3 DNA is TGTGCCAGCAGTTTAGGAATAGCTCGGGAGGGTGAGCAGTTCTTC. It codes for CASSLGIAREGEQFF.

This clonotype was seen at least ten times. CDR3 bases: TGTGCCAGCAGTTCCTGGACAGGTGAATACGAGCAGTACTTC. Translation gives CASSSWTGEYEQYF. The gene calls are TRBV27 and TRBJ2-7; 7 positions agree with TRBD1. V was pared by 4 bases and J by 4 bases, with 7 bases of the junction left unmatched. This CDR3 spans 14 amino acids. Germline V gene data show CDR1 as MNHEY and CDR2 as SMNVEV (reference sequence).

This clonotype occurred many times. V is TRBV5-1 and J is TRBJ1-5; D is ambiguous. The V and J ends lost 0 bases and 3 bases respectively, with 10 bases between them. Per the germline V gene, CDR1 is SGHRS and CDR2 is YFSETQ. This CDR3 spans 15 amino acids. This CDR3 reads CASSLGPFNNQPQHF. Written as DNA, the CDR3 is TGCGCCAGCAGCTTGGGGCCCTTCAACAATCAGCCCCAGCATTTT. Based on the CDR3 plus reference TRBV5-1 and TRBJ1-5, the full variable domain is KAGVTQTPRYLIKTRGQQVTLSCSPISGHRSVSWYQQTPGQGLQFLFEYFSETQRNKGNFPGRFSGRQFSNSRSEMNVSTLELGDSALYLCASSLGPFNNQPQHFGDGTRLSIL.

This clonotype was observed at least ten times. The J gene is TRBJ1-4, the V gene TRBV7-9; 7 nucleotides line up with TRBD1. The CDR3 loop spans 19 amino acids. Germline CDR1 is SEHNR and CDR2 is FQNEAQ (reference sequence). With V trimmed by 0 bases and J by 0 bases, 10 bases remained unmatched. As DNA, the CDR3 is TGTGCCAGCAGCTTAGCTGGGCCAGGGGGGCTTGCAACTAATGAAAAACTGTTTTTT. Its translation is CASSLAGPGGLATNEKLFF.

V gene TRBV6-2 or TRBV6-3 combines with J gene TRBJ2-7, with 10 bases lining up with TRBD2. The CDR3 covers 14 residues. The germline CDR1 and CDR2 sequences are MNHEY and SVGEGT. V lost 5 bases, J lost 1 base, and 2 bases stayed unmatched. This chain's CDR3 is CASSEREGSYEQYF. CDR3 sequence (DNA): TGTGCCAGCAGTGAGCGGGAGGGATCCTACGAGCAGTACTTC.

This chain uses TRBV3-1 with TRBJ2-1; 13 nucleotides match TRBD2. V was pared by 4 bases and J by 0 bases, with 9 bases of the junction left unmatched. Germline V gives CDR1 LGHDT, CDR2 YNNKEL (reference sequence). The CDR3 spans 19 residues. The CDR3 DNA reads TGTGCCAGCAGCCTAGGGACTAGCGGGGTCTTGAGCTCCTACAATGAGCAGTTCTTC. It specifies CASSLGTSGVLSSYNEQFF.

In its sample, this clonotype was seen many times. The rearrangement links TRBV28 to TRBJ2-3, with 9 positions matching TRBD1. Germline CDR1 reads MDHEN; CDR2 reads SYDVKM. The CDR3 length is 15 residues. The J segment lost 4 bases and the V segment lost 2 bases, leaving 4 bases of the junction unmatched. The CDR3, as DNA: TGTGCCAGCAGTTTAAGGGACAGGGTTGCAGATACGCAGTATTTT. Translated: CASSLRDRVADTQYF.

This clonotype was recorded many times. The J gene is TRBJ2-2, the V gene TRBV28; D may match TRBD1 or TRBD2 (5 bases each). V lost 4 bases and J lost 1, with 10 bases in between. Per germline, CDR1 MDHEN and CDR2 SYDVKM. The CDR3 is 15 amino acids. The CDR3: CASSSGTVNTGELFF. CDR3 nucleotides: TGTGCCAGCAGTTCCGGGACGGTGAACACCGGGGAGCTGTTTTTT.

This clonotype was observed many times. CDR3 residues: CASRTDRWDNPDTQYF. The CDR3 DNA reads TGTGCCAGCAGGACCGACAGGTGGGACAATCCAGATACGCAGTATTTT. The chain has TRBV2 and TRBJ2-3; D might be TRBD1 (6 bases). The CDR3 sequence is 16 residues long. The germline V gene has CDR1 SNHLY and CDR2 FYNNEI. Trimming cost V 6 bases and J 4 bases, with 20 bases left between them.

This clonotype has a handful of counts. The J gene is TRBJ1-6, the V gene TRBV4-1; 7 bases map to TRBD1. Germline V gene sequence: CDR1 MGHRA, CDR2 YSYEKL. CDR3 length equals 16 residues. With 3 bases clipped from V and 7 bases from J, the junction kept 9 bases outside the gene matches. CDR3 coding DNA: TGCGCCAGCAGCCAGGGACCGGGACAGTGGAATTCACCCCTCCACTTT. It codes for CASSQGPGQWNSPLHF.

This clonotype was seen more than once but under ten times. The V gene is TRBV2, the J gene TRBJ2-3; D gene ambiguous. The germline V gene has CDR1 SNHLY and CDR2 FYNNEI. The CDR3 length is 10 residues. Deletions cut 8 bases from V and 5 bases from J, with 5 bases between. CDR3 sequence: CASLLDTQYF. In nucleotides, the CDR3 is TGTGCCAGCCTCTTAGATACGCAGTATTTT.